This record concerns one TCR beta chain sequence. The CDR3 runs 13 residues. CDR1 is MNHEY, CDR2 SVGAGI, per germline. V was clipped by 5 bases and J by 7 bases, with 15 bases between them. The record originates from a study of blood T cell repertoires in COVID-19. The wider study: Sources were T cells, B-cell-depleted T cells, or PBMCs; the material itself was cDNA or gDNA.

Profiling relied on immunoSEQ multiplex PCR, and the TCRdb table lists in-frame clones only, not all of them. The sample yields approximately 320,000 clones, roughly 87% seen once. This TCR derives from a woman aged 18-30 years who had recovered from COVID-19. V usage is TRBV6-5 and J usage is TRBJ2-7; D is perhaps TRBD2 (5 bases). Sequences were obtained from PBMCs or T cells enriched from blood (not recorded which). DNA of the CDR3: TGTGCCAGCAGTACGGGGAGTAGGCGGGAGCAGTACTTC. Its protein is CASSTGSRREQYF.